This T cell receptor beta chain emerged from a study of cytotoxic CD8 clonotypes in ibrutinib-treated CLL. Concerning this clone itself: Germline and junction disagree at one end, which may indicate a read error.

Method: immunoSEQ multiplex PCR; TCRdb's copy keeps in-frame clones and lacks some. The data show 97,000 or so clones, around 80% seen once. There are 13 residues in the CDR3. Germline values: CDR1 SQVTM, CDR2 ANQGSEA. The V call is TRBV29-1, the J call TRBJ2-5; perhaps TRBD1 as D (5 bases). The input for sequencing was PBMCs, taken after 12 months of ibrutinib treatment. The receptor was derived from a human donor with chronic lymphocytic leukemia. CDR3 protein: CSVEGSGQETQYF. The CDR3 region has the DNA TGCAGCGTCGAAGGTTCAGGGCAAGAGACCCAGTACTTC.